A selection of T cell receptor beta chains follows, all from one sample in a study of shared clonotypes between healthy human individuals. Clones were sequenced by immunoSEQ multiplex PCR, and TCRdb holds only the in-frame ones, with some missing. The table lists about 800,000 clones, about 96% of them singletons. Sequencing was performed on naive CD8+ T cells sorted from blood. Source of these receptors: a man younger than 45 in good health. CDR3s include the opening cysteine and the closing phenylalanine or tryptophan. D genes are given only for firm matches. Size values are once, few and many counts, or a class for expanded clones, and some rows have none.

>TRBV29-1|14|-|TRBD1|TRBJ1-1
CSASGQGASTEAFF
TGCAGCGCCTCGGGACAGGGGGCCAGCACTGAAGCTTTCTTT
>TRBV7-6|13|-|-|TRBJ2-7
CASSLAPVYEQYF
TGTGCCAGCAGCTTAGCGCCGGTCTACGAGCAGTACTTC
>TRBV27|12|-|-|TRBJ2-1
CASGDGFNEQFF
TGTGCCAGCGGTGACGGGTTCAATGAGCAGTTCTTC
>TRBV7-9|13|-|TRBD1|TRBJ2-7
CASSPWDRYEQYF
TGTGCCAGCAGCCCCTGGGACAGGTACGAGCAGTACTTC
>TRBV30|11|-|-|TRBJ2-2
CAGQGTGELFF
TGTGCCGGTCAGGGTACCGGGGAGCTGTTTTTT
>TRBV5-1|16|-|TRBD2|TRBJ2-3
CASSLFSGSTTDTQYF
TGCGCCAGCAGCTTATTTAGCGGGAGTACGACAGATACGCAGTATTTT
>TRBV15|16|-|-|TRBJ2-7
CATSRDAAYASYEQYF
TGTGCCACCAGCAGAGATGCGGCGTACGCCTCCTACGAGCAGTACTTC
>TRBV6-5|13|-|-|TRBJ1-2
CASTGGLLGGYTF
TGTGCCAGCACCGGGGGACTGCTCGGGGGCTACACCTTC
>TRBV19|16|-|-|TRBJ2-1
CASSIVEGSGLLGQFF
TGTGCCAGTAGTATAGTTGAGGGCTCCGGGCTTTTGGGGCAGTTCTTC
>TRBV5-4|15|-|-|TRBJ2-5
CASSLSASNPYAQYF
TGTGCCAGCAGCCTTTCGGCGTCTAACCCCTATGCCCAGTACTTC
>TRBV7-2|15|-|-|TRBJ2-7
CAPRNRGRETYEQYF
TGTGCCCCCCGAAACAGGGGACGGGAGACTTACGAGCAGTACTTC
>TRBV4-2|14|-|-|TRBJ2-7
CASSQGRVSYEQYF
TGTGCCAGCAGCCAAGGGCGGGTCTCCTACGAGCAGTACTTC
>TRBV7-8|16|-|TRBD2|TRBJ2-7
CASSLGERLAPYEQYF
TGTGCCAGCAGCTTAGGTGAGAGACTAGCTCCCTACGAGCAGTACTTC
>TRBV28|15|-|-|TRBJ1-5
CASRGNRVSGQPQHF
TGTGCCAGCAGGGGGAACAGGGTATCAGGTCAGCCCCAGCATTTT
>TRBV27|11|-|-|TRBJ2-7
CASSPGHWEYF
TGTGCCAGCAGTCCGGGACACTGGGAGTACTTC
>TRBV10-3|20|-|TRBD2|TRBJ2-1
CAISDIQPGLAAVVGGEQFF
TGTGCCATCAGTGATATTCAACCGGGACTAGCGGCTGTTGTGGGGGGTGAGCAGTTCTTC
>TRBV25-1|12|-|-|TRBJ2-3
CASSELLDTQYF
TGTGCCAGCAGTGAATTGTTGGATACGCAGTATTTT
>TRBV6-1|16|once|TRBD2|TRBJ2-3
CASSEEGRAEGDTQYF
TGTGCCAGCAGTGAAGAGGGGAGGGCCGAAGGAGATACGCAGTATTTT
>TRBV27|15|-|-|TRBJ2-3
CASTGRLEGSDTQYF
TGTGCCAGCACTGGGCGACTTGAGGGATCAGATACGCAGTATTTT
>TRBV4-1|13|-|-|TRBJ1-2
CASSGDRTYGYTF
TGCGCCAGCAGTGGGGACCGAACCTATGGCTACACCTTC
>TRBV4-1|17|-|-|TRBJ2-3
CASSHLGGDKATDTQYF
TGCGCCAGCAGCCACCTGGGAGGGGACAAAGCCACAGATACGCAGTATTTT
>TRBV2|16|-|-|TRBJ1-6
CASSEYLGSSNSPLHF
TGTGCCAGCAGTGAATATTTAGGGAGTAGTAATTCACCCCTCCACTTT
>TRBV7-6|14|-|TRBD1|TRBJ2-7
CASSTGTGTYEQYF
TGTGCCAGCAGCACCGGGACAGGGACCTACGAGCAGTACTTC
>TRBV19|16|-|-|TRBJ2-3
CASSIFVQGSTDTQYF
TGTGCCAGTAGTATATTTGTCCAGGGGAGCACAGATACGCAGTATTTT
>TRBV27|14|-|TRBD1|TRBJ2-1
CASTGQGGANEQFF
TGTGCCAGCACAGGACAGGGGGGGGCCAATGAGCAGTTCTTC